The 11 T cell receptor beta chains below come from one sample, sequenced in a study of identical twins' blood T cells. Using its own MiXCR run on the 5' RACE reads, TCRdb lists one record per CDR3 protein. The repertoire holds roughly 340,000 distinct CDR3 sequences, with roughly 31% as singletons. Source material: PBMCs. Receptor source: a woman aged 18 to 55 in good health.

This chain links TRBV10-3 with TRBJ2-1; D possibly uses TRBD1 or TRBD2 (6 bases each). This CDR3 spans 14 amino acids. Germline CDR1 and CDR2: ENHRY and SYGVKD. Deletions cut 7 bases from V and 6 bases from J, with 16 bases between. The CDR3 loop reads CAIKGGLGVNEQFF. The CDR3 DNA sequence: TGTGCCATCAAAGGGGGGTTAGGGGTCAATGAGCAGTTCTTC.

The V call is TRBV3-1, the J call TRBJ1-5; D gene ambiguous. This CDR3 has 12 residues. The germline V and J ends were trimmed by 4 bases and 9 bases, with 10 bases remaining between them. Germline V lookup: CDR1 LGHDT, CDR2 YNNKEL (reference sequence). CDR3 bases: TGTGCCAGCAGCCTTGTGGAGGGGCCCCAGCATTTT. Translated, it gives CASSLVEGPQHF.

This clonotype has just a few counts. The J gene is TRBJ2-7, the V gene TRBV30; D is perhaps TRBD1 (6 bases). The CDR3 loop spans 14 amino acids. Trimming stripped 1 base from V and 4 bases from J, with 14 bases between. Germline V gene data show CDR1 as GTSNPN and CDR2 as SVGIG (reference sequence). Here the CDR3 DNA reads TGTGCCTGGAGTGCTCCGGCAGGGGCTTACGAGCAGTACTTC. Its protein is CAWSAPAGAYEQYF. Full variable domain (outside the CDR3, taken from reference TRBV30 and TRBJ2-7): SQTIHQWPATLVQPVGSPLSLECTVEGTSNPNLYWYRQAAGRGLQLLFYSVGIGQISSEVPQNLSASRPQDRQFILSSKKLLLSDSGFYLCAWSAPAGAYEQYFGPGTRLTVT.

The CDR3 spells CASSRLMNTEAFF. The CDR3 bases are TGTGCCAGCAGCCGTCTAATGAACACTGAAGCTTTCTTT. V gene TRBV11-3 combines with J gene TRBJ1-1; D gene uncertain. The germline V gene encodes CDR1 SGHNT and CDR2 YENEEA. The CDR3 spans 13 residues. Trimming pared 5 bases from V and 0 bases from J, leaving 7 bases between.

This clonotype was detected only a few times. The chain recombines TRBV5-1 with TRBJ1-1; maybe TRBD1 (6 bases). The V end lost 4 bases, the J end lost 2 bases, and 15 bases lay between the germline ends. CDR3 size: 15 residues. Germline V gene sequence: CDR1 SGHRS, CDR2 YFSETQ. The CDR3 DNA reads as TGCGCCAGCAGCCCCTCGGCAGGGGCCAACACTGAAGCTTTCTTT. As protein: CASSPSAGANTEAFF.

The chain is built from TRBV25-1 and TRBJ1-6; D possibly corresponds to TRBD1 (5 bases). The germline V gene encodes CDR1 MGHDK and CDR2 SYGVNS. V lost 5 bases and J 10 bases, leaving 15 bases between the germline ends. The CDR3 runs 14 residues. CDR3 bases: TGTGCCAGCAGTTCGACAGCCCTTCAATCACCCCTCCACTTT. Translated, it gives CASSSTALQSPLHF. Drawing the rest from reference TRBV25-1 and TRBJ1-6, the complete variable domain is EADIYQTPRYLVIGTGKKITLECSQTMGHDKMYWYQQDPGMELHLIHYSYGVNSTEKGDLSSESTVSRIRTEHFPLTLESARPSHTSQYLCASSSTALQSPLHFGNGTRLTVT.

Many counts were recorded for this clonotype. The chain combines TRBV9 with TRBJ1-5; a possible D gene is TRBD1 (5 bases). Trimming cost V 0 bases and J 2 bases, with 9 bases left between them. The CDR3 contains 15 residues. Looked up from germline, CDR1 is SGDLS and CDR2 is YYNGEE. Here the CDR3 DNA reads TGTGCCAGCAGCGTAGGGCAGGGAGGCAATCAGCCCCAGCATTTT. Protein: CASSVGQGGNQPQHF. Variable domain in full (rest from reference TRBV9 and TRBJ1-5): DSGVTQTPKHLITATGQRVTLRCSPRSGDLSVYWYQQSLDQGLQFLIQYYNGEERAKGNILERFSAQQFPDLHSELNLSSLELGDSALYFCASSVGQGGNQPQHFGDGTRLSIL.

The gene calls are TRBV20-1 and TRBJ1-1, with D unresolved. Germline values: CDR1 DFQATT, CDR2 SNEGSKA (reference sequence). Trimming pared 3 bases from V and 2 bases from J, leaving 10 bases between. CDR3 length equals 13 residues. The CDR3 sequence: CSASDIVNTEAFF. The CDR3 nucleotides read TGCAGTGCTAGTGATATTGTAAACACTGAAGCTTTCTTT.

V gene TRBV14 combines with J gene TRBJ2-1, with 10 bases identical to TRBD1. In germline, CDR1 is SGHDN, CDR2 FVKESK. The CDR3 contains 15 residues. With V trimmed by 3 bases and J by 6 bases, 5 bases remained unmatched. The CDR3 sequence is CASSHGTGVLNEQFF. DNA of the CDR3: TGTGCCAGCAGCCATGGGACAGGGGTCCTCAATGAGCAGTTCTTC. The full variable domain, rest sourced from reference TRBV14 and TRBJ2-1, is EAGVTQFPSHSVIEKGQTVTLRCDPISGHDNLYWYRRVMGKEIKFLLHFVKESKQDESGMPNNRFLAERTGGTYSTLKVQPAELEDSGVYFCASSHGTGVLNEQFFGPGTRLTVL.

The table lists this clonotype with a few counts. The chain carries TRBV3-1 and TRBJ1-6; TRBD1 is a possible D gene (6 bases). The CDR3 is 15 residues long. Looked up from germline, CDR1 is LGHDT and CDR2 is YNNKEL (reference sequence). Trimming pared 4 bases from V and 7 bases from J, leaving 14 bases between. The CDR3: CASSLGGGGNSPLHF. CDR3 in DNA: TGTGCCAGCAGCCTAGGCGGAGGGGGAAATTCACCCCTCCACTTT.

A remark on this clonotype: A junction boundary mismatches the germline segment, possibly from a read error. The chain carries TRBV27 and TRBJ1-1, with D perhaps TRBD1 (6 bases). The CDR3 spans 16 residues. Looked up from germline, CDR1 is MNHEY and CDR2 is SMNVEV (reference sequence). As DNA, the CDR3 is TGTGCCAGCAGTTTTTTAGACAGGCGATGGAACGCTGAAGCTTTCTTT. Encoded protein: CASSFLDRRWNAEAFF.